Below are 31 T cell receptor beta chains sequenced from a single sample in a study of T cell clonality in common variable immunodeficiency. Using immunoSEQ multiplex PCR, the repertoire was profiled, and TCRdb retains in-frame clones only, with some absent. Found here are some 40,000 clones, no singletons; the ten largest cover 0.68%. The sample was peripheral blood mononuclear cells. These receptor sequences come from a person aged 18 to 70 in good health.

This clone has ten or more counts. Read coverage stops 3 residues before the CDR3 terminus; the germline J gene supplies the remainder. This chain links TRBV10-3 with TRBJ1-5, with D maybe TRBD1 (6 bases). Germline assignment: CDR1 ENHRY and CDR2 SYGVKD. The CDR3 extends over 19 amino acids. The V end lost 0 bases, the J end lost 4 bases, and 22 bases lay between the germline ends. This CDR3 is CAISESRGGGWILNQPQHF. Partial CDR3 DNA: TGTGCCATCAGTGAGTCTAGAGGGGGGGGTTGGATCTTAAATCAGCCC.

This clone was observed many times. The missing CDR3 end, 3 residues past where the read stops, is filled in from the germline J gene. This sequence joins TRBV30 and TRBJ1-1; TRBD1 matches 9 bases. Looked up from germline, CDR1 is GTSNPN and CDR2 is SVGIG (reference sequence). J was trimmed by 3 bases and V by 5 bases; bases with no gene match: 4. The CDR3 spans 13 residues. The sequenced CDR3 bases are TGTGCCTGGCGGGACAGGGCGGACACTGAA. Protein: CAWRDRADTE. The entire CDR3 is CAWRDRADTEAFF.

This clone has at least ten counts. The CDR3 loop reads CSARDQVGYWSPLHF. The DNA read from the CDR3 is TGCAGTGCTAGAGATCAGGTTGGGTATTGGTCACCC. The chain joins TRBV20-1 to TRBJ1-6, with D unclear. The CDR3 extends 3 residues past the end of the read, so its final part is completed from the germline J gene. CDR1 and CDR2 (germline): DFQATT, SNEGSKA (reference sequence). V shed 0 bases and J shed 10 bases, with 16 bases lying between them. CDR3 length: 15 residues.

This clone was seen at least ten times. Read sequence stops 3 residues before the CDR3 end, and the germline J gene provides the missing end. The V and J genes are TRBV13 and TRBJ2-3; 9 bases map to TRBD2. This CDR3 has 14 amino acids. Germline CDR1 PRHDT, CDR2 FYEKMQ (reference sequence). Trimming removed 5 bases from V and 4 bases from J; junction bases left unmatched: 4. The CDR3 loop is CASSKTSGADTQYF. The DNA read from the CDR3 is TGTGCCAGCAGCAAGACTAGCGGTGCAGATACG.

This clone was counted between two and nine times. This likely traces to a read error, being one base from a far larger clone. The CDR3 end lies 3 residues beyond the end of the read and is filled in from the germline J gene. The rearrangement uses TRBV7-3 and TRBJ2-5, with 8 bases aligning to TRBD2. In germline, CDR1 is SGHTA, CDR2 FQGTGA. CDR3 size: 13 residues. The DNA read from the CDR3 is TGTTCCAGCAGCATCAGACTAGCGGAGACC. Translated, it gives CSSSIRLAET. The entire CDR3 reads CSSSIRLAETQYF.

This clone was seen ten or more times. The read halts 3 residues ahead of the CDR3 end, with the missing end drawn from the germline J gene. This chain joins TRBV5-1 and TRBJ2-7, with D maybe TRBD2 (6 bases). Trimming shortened V by 3 bases and J by 3 bases, and 16 bases separated the two germline ends. Germline V lookup: CDR1 SGHRS, CDR2 YFSETQ. The CDR3 consists of 15 residues. Partial CDR3 DNA: TGCGCCAGCAGCTCCGGAGAGACTAGTATCTACGAG. This encodes CASSSGETSIYE. The CDR3, in full, reads CASSSGETSIYEQYF.

This clone came up many times. The read is 3 residues too short to cover the CDR3 end, so that end is filled in from the germline J gene. This rearrangement joins TRBV11-2 to TRBJ2-5; 9 positions agree with TRBD1. V lost 0 bases and J lost 5; bases outside the gene matches: 4. The CDR3 totals 15 residues. Germline CDR1 is SGHAT and CDR2 is FQNNGV. The sequenced part of the CDR3 DNA is TGTGCCAGCAGCTTAGAGACAGGGGGATGGGAGACC. This gives the protein CASSLETGGWET. The whole CDR3 region reads CASSLETGGWETQYF.

The sample holds many counts of this clone. The sequenced fragment ends 3 residues before the CDR3 boundary, so the rest is inferred from the germline J gene. The chain links TRBV5-4 to TRBJ2-5; D possibly corresponds to TRBD2 (7 bases). Germline CDR1 reads SGHNT; CDR2 reads YYREEE (reference sequence). Trimming pared 5 bases from V and 5 bases from J, leaving 19 bases between. The CDR3 covers 15 residues. The CDR3 is CASRRKQGGWETQYF. The CDR3 bases that were read are TGTGCCAGCAGACGGAAACAGGGAGGGTGGGAGACC. Full variable domain (remainder filled in from reference TRBV5-4 and TRBJ2-5): ETGVTQSPTHLIKTRGQQVTLRCSSQSGHNTVSWYQQALGQGPQFIFQYYREEENGRGNFPPRFSGLQFPNYSSELNVNALELDDSALYLCASRRKQGGWETQYFGPGTRLLVL.

This clone has a count of ten or more. The CDR3 is cut off 3 residues early in the read; its end comes from the germline J gene. The chain combines TRBV2 with TRBJ1-1; 8 positions agree with TRBD1. This CDR3 spans 12 amino acids. Looked up from germline, CDR1 is SNHLY and CDR2 is FYNNEI. The CDR3 region is CASSGQGSEAFF. Partial CDR3 DNA: TGTGCCAGCAGTGGACAGGGGTCGGAA.

This clone was counted ten times or more. The observed sequence ends 3 residues before the CDR3 terminus, with the missing tail filled in from the germline J gene. This same CDR3 is encoded by further DNA sequences in the sample. The chain couples TRBV5-1 to TRBJ1-1; TRBD1 might be the D (5 bases). CDR3 length: 13 amino acids. V lost 0 bases, J lost 5 bases, and 8 bases lay in between. Germline V lookup: CDR1 SGHRS, CDR2 YFSETQ. The DNA read from the CDR3 is TGCGCCAGCAGCTTGGGGGGGGTAACTGAA. Amino acids: CASSLGGVTE. Given in full, the CDR3 is CASSLGGVTEAFF.

This clone has at least ten counts. The read comes to an end 3 residues before the CDR3 does, leaving the germline J gene to fill in the end. The V call is TRBV29-1, the J call TRBJ1-1, with D perhaps TRBD1 (6 bases). CDR1 and CDR2 (germline): SQVTM, ANQGSEA. V was shortened by 4 bases and J by 1 base, with 16 bases between the two germline ends. The CDR3 spans 15 residues. The CDR3 bases that were read are TGCAGCGTTGTCAACCCTGCGACAGGGAACACTGAA. It translates to CSVVNPATGNTE. The whole CDR3 region reads CSVVNPATGNTEAFF.

This clone occurred many times. The read comes to an end 3 residues before the CDR3 does, leaving the germline J gene to fill in the end. The chain links TRBV6-1 to TRBJ2-7, with 7 nucleotides matching TRBD1. The CDR3 runs 15 residues. Germline loops: CDR1 MNHNS, CDR2 SASEGT. V shed 1 base and J 4 bases; nucleotides not matched to a gene: 7. The covered CDR3 bases are TGTGCCAGCAGTGAAGACCCGACAGGGAGTTACGAG. Its translation: CASSEDPTGSYE. The whole CDR3 reads CASSEDPTGSYEQYF.

This clone was seen repeatedly, ten times or more. The observed sequence ends 3 residues before the CDR3 terminus, with the missing tail filled in from the germline J gene. The J gene is TRBJ2-7, the V gene TRBV5-4; 7 bases are shared with TRBD1. Trimming removed 0 bases from V and 1 base from J; junction bases left unmatched: 1. The CDR3 spans 14 residues. CDR1 SGHNT and CDR2 YYREEE come from the germline V gene (reference sequence). This CDR3 is CASSLEDRSYEQYF. The CDR3 DNA, read in part, is TGTGCCAGCAGCTTGGAGGACAGGTCCTACGAG.

This clone has ten or more counts. The read falls 3 residues short of the CDR3 end, and the missing part is taken from the germline J gene. The chain employs TRBV30 and TRBJ2-7; TRBD2 might be the D (7 bases). Germline CDR1 is GTSNPN and CDR2 is SVGIG (reference sequence). This CDR3 is built from 14 residues. The DNA read from the CDR3 is TGTGCTGGGGGGGGGCGGCTAGATAACAACGAG. Amino acid sequence: CAGGGRLDNNE. The entire CDR3 reads CAGGGRLDNNEQYF.

This clone was counted at least ten times. The read stops 3 residues short of the end of the CDR3; the missing end is completed from the germline J gene. The gene calls are TRBV10-3 and TRBJ1-1, with 7 bases identical to TRBD1. The V segment lost 8 bases and the J segment 1 base; nucleotides outside the gene matches: 10. Germline CDR1 is ENHRY and CDR2 is SYGVKD. The CDR3 is 15 residues long. The CDR3 loop is CAILERQGGNTEAFF. CDR3 bases read: TGTGCCATCTTAGAGCGACAGGGCGGGAACACTGAA.

This clone has a count of ten or more. Read sequence stops 3 residues before the CDR3 end, and the germline J gene provides the missing end. The genes are TRBV2 and TRBJ1-2; TRBD1 matches at 9 bases. The CDR3 has 12 amino acids. V was clipped by 7 bases and J by 7 bases; unmatched bases: 4. Germline V gives CDR1 SNHLY, CDR2 FYNNEI. Here the CDR3 reads CASTTGGIGYTF. The covered CDR3 bases are TGTGCCAGCACCACAGGGGGCATTGGC.

This clone was observed many times. Read data end 3 residues before the CDR3 end; the end is taken from the germline J gene. The chain combines TRBV7-6 with TRBJ2-2; 9 nucleotides match TRBD1. The CDR3 consists of 17 residues. Germline CDR1 SGHVS, CDR2 FNYEAQ. The V segment lost 4 bases and the J segment 7 bases; nucleotides outside the gene matches: 13. The CDR3 DNA, read in part, is TGTGCCAGCAGCTCCACAGCCGGGACAGGGTACGTCGGGGAG. Translation: CASSSTAGTGYVGE. The entire CDR3 is CASSSTAGTGYVGELFF.

This clone was found many times. The CDR3 extends 3 residues past the end of the read, so its final part is completed from the germline J gene. This chain connects TRBV15 to TRBJ1-1, with D possibly matching TRBD1 (5 bases). V gave up 1 base and J gave up 4 bases, with 16 bases separating them. CDR1 is LNHNV, CDR2 YYDKDF, per germline (reference sequence). The CDR3 totals 16 residues. CDR3 loop: CATSRGLGGVVTEAFF. CDR3 bases read: TGTGCCACCAGCAGAGGCCTCGGGGGGGTAGTCACTGAA.

With regard to this clone: A much bigger clone sits one base away, suggesting this may be a read error. The chain's CDR3 is CASSLEGETSSYNEQFF. CDR3 DNA, as far as it was read: TGCGCCAGCAGCTTGGAAGGAGAAACTAGCTCCTACAATGAG. This chain uses TRBV5-1 with TRBJ2-1; possible D gene TRBD2, 5 bases. The sequenced fragment ends 3 residues before the CDR3 boundary, so the rest is inferred from the germline J gene. This CDR3 contains 17 residues. Per germline, CDR1 SGHRS and CDR2 YFSETQ. Trimming took 0 bases from V and 0 from J, leaving 13 bases between them.

This clone was recorded many times. The read falls 3 residues short of the CDR3 end, and the missing part is taken from the germline J gene. This chain connects TRBV20-1 to TRBJ1-1; 10 positions match TRBD1. V shed 1 base, J shed 3 bases, and the junction held 5 bases outside the gene matches. The CDR3 is made up of 15 amino acids. Looked up from germline, CDR1 is DFQATT and CDR2 is SNEGSKA (reference sequence). The CDR3 here is CSARVTGGADTEAFF. CDR3 DNA, as far as it was read: TGCAGTGCTAGAGTGACAGGGGGCGCGGACACTGAA.

This clone has ten or more counts. The read stops 3 residues short of the end of the CDR3; the missing end is completed from the germline J gene. The J gene is TRBJ1-2, the V gene TRBV18; D is unclear. Germline CDR1 and CDR2: KGHSH and LQKENI. The CDR3 is made up of 15 amino acids. V lost 4 bases and J 7 bases, leaving 19 bases between the germline ends. The sequenced CDR3 bases are TGTGCCAGCTCACAATCAAACCCGCGGTACGGTGGC. Its protein is CASSQSNPRYGG. The full CDR3 reads CASSQSNPRYGGYTF.

This clone was observed many times. The germline gene is not matched at one end of the junction; a read error may be the cause. The read gets to within 3 residues of the CDR3 end, and the germline J gene fills in the rest. The chain joins TRBV7-7 to TRBJ2-1, with TRBD2 matching over 7 bases. CDR3 length equals 15 residues. Germline V gene data show CDR1 as SSHAT and CDR2 as FNYEAQ (reference sequence). The CDR3 reads CASSPQAGTYNEQFF. Incomplete CDR3 DNA: TGTGCTAGCAGCCCGCAAGCGGGGACCTACAATGAG.

This clone came up many times. From the germline J gene comes the end of the CDR3, since the read stops 3 residues before it. The chain recombines TRBV4-1 with TRBJ1-5; D gene uncertain. This CDR3 is 15 amino acids long. From germline, CDR1 is MGHRA and CDR2 YSYEKL. The ends were cut back, 8 bases at V and 5 bases at J, with 19 bases in the middle. The chain's CDR3 is CASQEAHSNHQPQHF. The CDR3 DNA, read in part, is TGCGCCAGCCAAGAGGCCCACAGCAACCATCAGCCC.

This clone was counted at least ten times. The missing CDR3 end, 3 residues past where the read stops, is filled in from the germline J gene. The rearrangement links TRBV28 to TRBJ2-7, with TRBD1 matching over 8 bases. CDR3 length: 14 amino acids. With V trimmed by 4 bases and J by 3 bases, 5 bases remained unmatched. Germline V gene data show CDR1 as MDHEN and CDR2 as SYDVKM. The CDR3 protein is CASSSRGRFYEQYF. The CDR3 bases that were read are TGTGCCAGCAGTTCCAGGGGGCGCTTCTACGAG.

In its sample, this clone was seen many times. From the germline J gene comes the end of the CDR3, since the read stops 3 residues before it. This chain joins TRBV5-8 and TRBJ1-5, with D possibly matching TRBD1 (6 bases). V was clipped by 3 bases and J by 6 bases, with 16 bases between them. Germline CDR1 is SGHTS and CDR2 is YDEGEE. The CDR3 length is 15 residues. The CDR3 loop reads CASSWEARGGQPQHF. CDR3 DNA, as far as it was read: TGTGCCAGCAGCTGGGAGGCCAGGGGTGGTCAGCCC.

This clone was seen repeatedly, ten times or more. The read ends 3 residues before the CDR3 terminus; that terminus is restored from the germline J gene. V usage is TRBV20-1 and J usage is TRBJ2-7; 10 positions agree with TRBD2. Germline assignment: CDR1 DFQATT and CDR2 SNEGSKA (reference sequence). The trim removed 7 bases at V and 3 bases at J, leaving 6 bases unmatched. The CDR3 is 13 amino acids. The CDR3 loop reads CSVWSSGSYEQYF. Partial CDR3 DNA: TGCAGTGTGTGGTCTAGCGGGAGCTACGAG.

This clone appeared many times. The read falls 3 residues short of the CDR3 end, and the missing part is taken from the germline J gene. The chain is built from TRBV7-9 and TRBJ2-7, with D uncertain. The CDR3 extends over 12 amino acids. Between the trimmed V and J ends, which lost 5 bases and 2 bases, there was a span of 7 bases. The germline V gene encodes CDR1 SEHNR and CDR2 FQNEAQ (reference sequence). The CDR3 is CASSPETYEQYF. The covered CDR3 bases are TGTGCCAGCAGCCCAGAAACCTACGAG.

This clone was observed at least ten times. The read stops 3 residues short of the end of the CDR3; the missing end is completed from the germline J gene. The chain combines TRBV12-3 or TRBV12-4 with TRBJ2-7; 8 bases align to TRBD1. The CDR3 extends over 15 amino acids. With V trimmed by 3 bases and J by 2 bases, 6 bases remained unmatched. This chain's CDR3 is CASSFRQGNAYEQYF. Incomplete CDR3 DNA: TGTGCCAGCAGTTTCCGACAGGGGAATGCCTACGAG.

Many counts were recorded for this clone. The read ends 3 residues before the CDR3 terminus; that terminus is restored from the germline J gene. V is TRBV6-2 or TRBV6-3 and J is TRBJ1-2; D might be TRBD1 (6 bases). CDR1 is MNHEY and CDR2 is SVGEGT in the germline V gene. V lost 6 bases and J lost 6, with 23 bases in between. CDR3 size: 16 residues. The CDR3: CASSTLFTVGADGYTF. The DNA read from the CDR3 is TGTGCCAGCAGCACCCTTTTTACGGTGGGGGCGGATGGC.

This clone was detected many times. Read data end 3 residues before the CDR3 end; the end is taken from the germline J gene. This chain connects TRBV5-1 to TRBJ2-7; a possible D gene is TRBD1 (6 bases). The CDR3 length is 13 residues. V lost 1 base, J lost 3 bases, and 8 bases lay in between. Germline CDR1 and CDR2: SGHRS and YFSETQ. CDR3 sequence: CASSLQQGYEQYF. The CDR3 bases that were read are TGCGCCAGCAGCTTGCAACAGGGCTACGAG.

This clone has ten or more counts. The CDR3 is cut off 3 residues early in the read; its end comes from the germline J gene. The chain has TRBV4-1 and TRBJ2-1; 8 positions agree with TRBD2. The CDR3 extends over 17 amino acids. With V trimmed by 1 base and J by 4 bases, 9 bases remained unmatched. Germline V gene lookup returns CDR1 MGHRA and CDR2 YSYEKL. The DNA read from the CDR3 is TGCGCCAGCAGCCAAGTTGCCCTCAGCGGGGGTTACAATGAG. Its translation is CASSQVALSGGYNE. In full, the CDR3 is CASSQVALSGGYNEQFF.